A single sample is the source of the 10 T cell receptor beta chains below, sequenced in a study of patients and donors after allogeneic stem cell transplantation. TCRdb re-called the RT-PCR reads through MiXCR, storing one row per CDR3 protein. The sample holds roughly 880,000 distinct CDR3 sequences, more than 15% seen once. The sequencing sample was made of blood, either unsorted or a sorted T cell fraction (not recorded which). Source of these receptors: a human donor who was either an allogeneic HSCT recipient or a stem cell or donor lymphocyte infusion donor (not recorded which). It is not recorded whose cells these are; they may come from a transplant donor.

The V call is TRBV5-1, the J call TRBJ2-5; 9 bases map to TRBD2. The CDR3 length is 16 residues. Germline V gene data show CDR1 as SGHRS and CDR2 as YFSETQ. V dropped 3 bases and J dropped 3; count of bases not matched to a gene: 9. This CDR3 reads CASSSWTSDVEETQYF. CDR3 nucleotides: TGCGCCAGCAGCTCCTGGACTAGCGACGTTGAAGAGACCCAGTACTTC.

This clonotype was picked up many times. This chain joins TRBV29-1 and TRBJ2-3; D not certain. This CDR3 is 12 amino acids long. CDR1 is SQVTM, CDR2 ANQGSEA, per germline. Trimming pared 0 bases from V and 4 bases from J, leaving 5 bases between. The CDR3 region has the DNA TGCAGCGTTGAAGATGTACCAGATACGCAGTATTTT. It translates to CSVEDVPDTQYF.

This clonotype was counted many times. CDR3 bases: TGTGCCAGCAGCTTAGGGGCGACCTTCATGAACACTGAAGCTTTCTTT. As protein: CASSLGATFMNTEAFF. The gene calls are TRBV7-2 and TRBJ1-1; unclear D gene. CDR1 is SGHTA, CDR2 FQGNSA, per germline. The CDR3 is 16 residues long. The germline V and J ends were trimmed by 1 base and 0 bases, with 12 bases remaining between them.

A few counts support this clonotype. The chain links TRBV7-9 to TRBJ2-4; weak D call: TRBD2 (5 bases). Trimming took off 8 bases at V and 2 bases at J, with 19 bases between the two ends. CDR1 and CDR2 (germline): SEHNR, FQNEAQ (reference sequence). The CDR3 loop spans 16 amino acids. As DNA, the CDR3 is TGTGCCAGCGAGTCCCGGGGTCAAGATCCCAAAAACATTCAGTACTTC. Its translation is CASESRGQDPKNIQYF.

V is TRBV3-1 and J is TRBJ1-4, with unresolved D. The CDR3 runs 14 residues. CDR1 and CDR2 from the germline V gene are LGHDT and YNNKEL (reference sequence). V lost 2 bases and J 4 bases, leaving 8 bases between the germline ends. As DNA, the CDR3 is TGTGCCAGCAGCCAACGGCTAGTTAATGAAAAACTGTTTTTT. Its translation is CASSQRLVNEKLFF.

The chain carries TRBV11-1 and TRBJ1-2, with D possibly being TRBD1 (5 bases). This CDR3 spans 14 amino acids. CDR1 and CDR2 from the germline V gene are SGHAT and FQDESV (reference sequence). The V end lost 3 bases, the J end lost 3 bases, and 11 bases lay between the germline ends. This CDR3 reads CASSFGGSHYGYTF. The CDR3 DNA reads TGTGCCAGCAGCTTCGGGGGGTCCCACTATGGCTACACCTTC.

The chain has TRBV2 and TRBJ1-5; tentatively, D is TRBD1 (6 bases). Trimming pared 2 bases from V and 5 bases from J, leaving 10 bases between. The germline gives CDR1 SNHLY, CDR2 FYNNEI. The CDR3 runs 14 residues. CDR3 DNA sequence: TGTGCCAGCAGTGAACAAGGGGGTGATCAGCCCCAGCATTTT. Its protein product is CASSEQGGDQPQHF. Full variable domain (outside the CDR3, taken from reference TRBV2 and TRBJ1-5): EPEVTQTPSHQVTQMGQEVILRCVPISNHLYFYWYRQILGQKVEFLVSFYNNEISEKSEIFDDQFSVERPDGSNFTLKIRSTKLEDSAMYFCASSEQGGDQPQHFGDGTRLSIL.

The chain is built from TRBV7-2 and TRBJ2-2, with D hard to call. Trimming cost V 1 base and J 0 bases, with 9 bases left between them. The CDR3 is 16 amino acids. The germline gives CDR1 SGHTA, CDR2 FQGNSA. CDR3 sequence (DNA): TGTGCCAGCAGCTTAGTCCCACAGCCGAACACCGGGGAGCTGTTTTTT. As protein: CASSLVPQPNTGELFF.

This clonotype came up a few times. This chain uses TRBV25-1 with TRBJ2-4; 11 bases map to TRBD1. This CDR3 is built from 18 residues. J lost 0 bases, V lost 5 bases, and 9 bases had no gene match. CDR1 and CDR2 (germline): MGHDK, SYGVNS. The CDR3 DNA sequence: TGTGCCAGCAGTAGGTCGGACAGGGGGCTTCGAGCCAAAAACATTCAGTACTTC. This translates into CASSRSDRGLRAKNIQYF.

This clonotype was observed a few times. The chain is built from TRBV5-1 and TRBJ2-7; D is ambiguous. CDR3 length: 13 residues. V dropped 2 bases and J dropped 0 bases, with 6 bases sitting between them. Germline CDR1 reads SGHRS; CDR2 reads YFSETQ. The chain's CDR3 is CASSFIGSYEQYF. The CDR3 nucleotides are TGCGCCAGCAGCTTTATCGGCTCCTACGAGCAGTACTTC. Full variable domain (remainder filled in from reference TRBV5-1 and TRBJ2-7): KAGVTQTPRYLIKTRGQQVTLSCSPISGHRSVSWYQQTPGQGLQFLFEYFSETQRNKGNFPGRFSGRQFSNSRSEMNVSTLELGDSALYLCASSFIGSYEQYFGPGTRLTVT.